Following are 25 T cell receptor beta chains from one sample sequenced in a study of T cells in Graves' hyperthyroidism and ophthalmopathy. It was RNA transcripts that yielded the amplified TCR beta CDR3 regions. Primed by the HTBI set, a first-round RT-PCR was run on the TCR CDR3. TCRdb independently ran MiXCR on the multiplex PCR reads; one entry per CDR3 protein. This table has around 800,000 distinct CDR3 sequences, 38% appearing once. What was sequenced was blood. The origin of the receptors is a man aged 18 to 30 with Graves' hyperthyroidism.

Notes on this clonotype: A much larger clonotype is one base distant, so this may be a read error. Because it lacks the conserved phenylalanine or tryptophan at the end, this CDR3 is likely a read error. The genes are TRBV7-2 and TRBJ1-5; D is unresolved. Germline values: CDR1 SGHTA, CDR2 FQGNSA. This CDR3 is 17 amino acids long. The ends were cut back, 4 bases at V and 0 bases at J, with 16 bases in the middle. The CDR3 sequence: CASSSGGRFYSNQPQHL. Written as DNA, the CDR3 is TGTGCCAGCAGCTCCGGCGGACGGTTCTATAGCAATCAGCCCCAGCATCTT.

This clonotype was seen at least ten times. The genes are TRBV12-3 or TRBV12-4 and TRBJ1-2; D is unresolved. The CDR3 length is 13 residues. V was shortened by 6 bases and J by 8 bases, with 16 bases between the two germline ends. The CDR3 reads CASSPTVAYGYTF. CDR3 nucleotide sequence: TGTGCCAGCAGCCCCACAGTTGCCTACGGCTACACCTTC.

This clonotype was counted ten times or more. V usage is TRBV9 and J usage is TRBJ1-2, with D hard to call. Germline V gene data show CDR1 as SGDLS and CDR2 as YYNGEE. The CDR3 spans 13 residues. V lost 0 bases and J 2 bases, leaving 5 bases between the germline ends. CDR3: CASSVGENYGYTF. In DNA, the CDR3 is TGTGCCAGCAGCGTAGGGGAGAACTATGGCTACACCTTC.

There are a few counts of this clonotype. This chain links TRBV4-3 with TRBJ2-2; D is ambiguous. Per the germline V gene, CDR1 is LGHNA and CDR2 is YSLEER. This CDR3 comprises 13 residues. V lost 2 bases and J 5 bases, leaving 6 bases between the germline ends. The CDR3: CASSQIGTGELFF. DNA of the CDR3: TGCGCCAGCAGCCAAATCGGGACCGGGGAGCTGTTTTTT.

This clonotype was counted a few times. This chain connects TRBV20-1 to TRBJ1-4; TRBD1 agrees at 7 bases. Trimming at V came to 3 bases and at J to 7 bases, leaving 5 bases not matched to a gene. The germline V gene has CDR1 DFQATT and CDR2 SNEGSKA (reference sequence). The CDR3 covers 13 residues. CDR3 protein: CSASQTGSEKLFF. DNA for the CDR3: TGCAGTGCTAGCCAGACAGGGTCTGAAAAACTGTTTTTT.

There are many counts of this clonotype. The V call is TRBV24-1, the J call TRBJ1-5, with D possibly matching TRBD1 (5 bases). Germline-derived CDR1 and CDR2 are KGHDR and SFDVKD. Trimming removed 12 bases from V and 2 bases from J, with 16 bases in between. This CDR3 is 14 amino acids long. The CDR3 is CASGRGFGNQPQHF. CDR3 DNA sequence: TGTGCCTCTGGACGGGGGTTCGGCAATCAGCCCCAGCATTTT.

With regard to this clonotype: One base away lies a much larger clone, so this may be a sequencing read error. This sequence joins TRBV7-2 and TRBJ1-2; D may be TRBD1 (5 bases). Germline V gene sequence: CDR1 SGHTA, CDR2 FQGNSA. Deletions cut 5 bases from V and 7 bases from J, with 14 bases between. There are 13 residues in the CDR3. In DNA, the CDR3 is TGTGCCAGCAGCGTACAGGTCCAACTTGGCTACACCTTC. Amino acids: CASSVQVQLGYTF.

The V call is TRBV29-1, the J call TRBJ2-7, with TRBD2 matching over 11 bases. The junction had 12 bases not matched to a gene; V was cut back by 8 bases and J by 6 bases. The germline V gene encodes CDR1 SQVTM and CDR2 ANQGSEA. The length of the CDR3 is 14 residues. The CDR3 region is CSSPGLAGGPEQYF. The CDR3 bases are TGCAGCAGTCCCGGGCTAGCGGGAGGCCCCGAGCAGTACTTC.

The chain combines TRBV19 with TRBJ1-1; D ambiguous. The CDR3 contains 16 residues. V was trimmed by 4 bases and J by 0 bases, leaving 15 bases between them. CDR1 and CDR2 (germline): LNHDA, SQIVND (reference sequence). CDR3 in amino acids: CASSTPGYRMNTEAFF. Here the CDR3 DNA reads TGTGCCAGTAGTACCCCCGGATATCGCATGAACACTGAAGCTTTCTTT.

This clonotype occurred a few times. The chain has TRBV6-5 and TRBJ1-1; maybe TRBD1 (6 bases). From germline, CDR1 is MNHEY and CDR2 SVGAGI. V dropped 9 bases and J dropped 6 bases, with 17 bases sitting between them. The CDR3 runs 13 residues. The CDR3 DNA is TGTGCCAGTAGGACAGAGTATCAGTCTGAAGCTTTCTTT. This sequence encodes CASRTEYQSEAFF.

The V gene is TRBV2, the J gene TRBJ2-7, with D perhaps matching TRBD1 (6 bases). Trimming took off 4 bases at V and 9 bases at J, with 13 bases between the two ends. The CDR3 covers 12 residues. Germline CDR1 reads SNHLY; CDR2 reads FYNNEI. The CDR3 DNA sequence: TGTGCCAGCAGTGCCGGACAGTCTCCGCAGTACTTC. It translates to CASSAGQSPQYF.

V and J are TRBV29-1 and TRBJ1-2; D remains ambiguous. Germline V gene data show CDR1 as SQVTM and CDR2 as ANQGSEA. Trimming cost V 8 bases and J 6 bases, with 13 bases left between them. This CDR3 is 11 amino acids long. Here the CDR3 DNA reads TGCAGCTCGAGATCTACGGATGGCTACACCTTC. Translation gives CSSRSTDGYTF.

As concerns this clonotype: This may stem from a read error, because a much larger clone lies one nucleotide away. The chain uses TRBV2 and TRBJ1-6; D is ambiguous. CDR1 and CDR2 from the germline V gene are SNHLY and FYNNEI. With 6 bases removed from V and 2 bases from J, the gap between germline ends came to 11 bases. The CDR3 has 15 residues. CDR3 sequence (DNA): TGTGCCAGCAGAAAGGGCGGGACCTATAATTCACCCCTCCACTTT. It translates to CASRKGGTYNSPLHF.

This clonotype has a count of ten or more. CDR3 residues: CSARGGKGEKLFF. The CDR3 coding sequence is TGCAGTGCTAGGGGGGGAAAGGGTGAAAAACTGTTTTTT. The gene calls are TRBV20-1 and TRBJ1-4, with TRBD1 as a possible D gene (5 bases). V was clipped by 3 bases and J by 7 bases, with 12 bases between them. This CDR3 is 13 amino acids long. Germline V gene sequence: CDR1 DFQATT, CDR2 SNEGSKA (reference sequence).

The chain employs TRBV7-9 and TRBJ2-7; 7 bases line up with TRBD1. Germline V CDR1 and CDR2: SEHNR, FQNEAQ (reference sequence). J lost 6 bases, V lost 5 bases, and 4 bases had no gene match. The CDR3 spans 12 residues. CDR3 in DNA: TGTGCCAGCAGCCGGGGACAGCTCGAGCAGTACTTC. Protein: CASSRGQLEQYF.

V usage is TRBV5-1 and J usage is TRBJ2-7, with D tentatively TRBD2 (6 bases). Trimming removed 4 bases at V and 4 bases at J, with 12 bases between. The CDR3 covers 13 residues. Germline V gene data show CDR1 as SGHRS and CDR2 as YFSETQ. The CDR3 reads CASSMGLRYEQYF. CDR3 DNA: TGCGCCAGCAGCATGGGACTCCGATACGAGCAGTACTTC.

A word on this clonotype: Relative to the germline gene, one junction end is altered; a read error may explain this. V usage is TRBV4-1 and J usage is TRBJ2-7; D may be TRBD2 (6 bases). Germline V gene data show CDR1 as MGHRA and CDR2 as YSYEKL. The CDR3 is 15 amino acids. The DNA of the CDR3 is TGTGCCAGCAGCAGAAACGGGGGAAACTCCTACGAGCAGTACTTC. This translates into CASSRNGGNSYEQYF.

This clonotype was detected only a few times. The chain links TRBV4-1 to TRBJ1-6; the D is unclear. This CDR3 has 13 amino acids. CDR1 and CDR2 (germline): MGHRA, YSYEKL. V gave up 3 bases and J gave up 9 bases, with 9 bases separating them. CDR3 nucleotides: TGCGCCAGCAGCCAGGGTCAGACTTCACCCCTCCACTTT. Protein: CASSQGQTSPLHF.

The chain has TRBV7-2 and TRBJ1-2, with D perhaps matching TRBD1 (6 bases). The CDR3 spans 16 residues. Germline V gene data show CDR1 as SGHTA and CDR2 as FQGNSA. The V gene lost 1 base and the J gene lost 6 bases, with 18 bases spanning the gap. DNA for the CDR3: TGTGCCAGCAGCTTAGTGGTGTCGGGGGCGCCTGATGGCTACACCTTC. Its translation: CASSLVVSGAPDGYTF.

This clonotype has ten or more counts. The chain combines TRBV7-2 with TRBJ1-5; D remains unclear. This CDR3 is built from 13 residues. V shed 3 bases and J shed 6 bases, with 9 bases lying between them. Germline CDR1 and CDR2: SGHTA and FQGNSA. The CDR3, as DNA: TGTGCCAGCAGCTTGAGGCGTGGTCAGCCCCAGCATTTT. Its protein product is CASSLRRGQPQHF.

The chain is built from TRBV25-1 and TRBJ2-7, with D unresolved. CDR3 length equals 15 residues. Trimming left V 0 bases short and J 5 bases short, with 14 bases between. Germline-derived CDR1 and CDR2 are MGHDK and SYGVNS. CDR3 residues: CASSEYLVSSNEQYF. The CDR3 region has the DNA TGTGCCAGCAGTGAATATTTAGTCTCCTCGAACGAGCAGTACTTC.

This clonotype was seen ten or more times. J is TRBJ2-7 and V is TRBV7-9; D is unresolved. The CDR3 is 12 amino acids. The germline V gene encodes CDR1 SEHNR and CDR2 FQNEAQ (reference sequence). V dropped 8 bases and J dropped 2 bases, with 10 bases sitting between them. CDR3 sequence: CASGKGTYEQYF. CDR3 nucleotide sequence: TGTGCCAGCGGCAAGGGAACCTACGAGCAGTACTTC.

The genes are TRBV6-5 and TRBJ1-5; 10 positions match TRBD1. V lost 6 bases, J lost 6 bases, and 5 bases stayed unmatched. CDR3 length: 14 residues. Germline values: CDR1 MNHEY, CDR2 SVGAGI. The CDR3: CASSPGTGVQPQHF. CDR3 bases: TGTGCCAGCAGCCCCGGGACAGGGGTTCAGCCCCAGCATTTT.

The V call is TRBV11-1, the J call TRBJ2-5; TRBD2 might be the D (6 bases). V lost 5 bases to trimming and J lost 3 bases, with 10 bases between them. From germline, CDR1 is SGHAT and CDR2 FQDESV (reference sequence). This CDR3 is 13 amino acids long. CDR3 in amino acids: CASSGDLEETQYF. The CDR3, as DNA: TGTGCCAGCAGCGGGGACTTGGAAGAGACCCAGTACTTC.

This clonotype was seen only a few times. The chain joins TRBV7-9 to TRBJ2-2, with 7 bases that match TRBD1. V trimming: 5 bases; J trimming: 2 bases; junction bases outside the gene matches: 5. Germline V gene sequence: CDR1 SEHNR, CDR2 FQNEAQ (reference sequence). This CDR3 comprises 15 residues. Written as DNA, the CDR3 is TGTGCCAGCAGCCCCCGGGACAGTAACACCGGGGAGCTGTTTTTT. It encodes CASSPRDSNTGELFF.